This TCR beta chain was found in a study of blood T cell repertoires in COVID-19. The overall study: From the United States, Italy and Spain came samples of acute and convalescent COVID-19.

In the original analysis: Reference gene primer amplification gave nucleated cell count estimates. Assay: immunoSEQ multiplex PCR; the TCRdb copy retains only in-frame clones and omits some. The V and J calls and the clone size are those of that table, but D and trimming were determined from the DNA. The sample contains around 260,000 clones, around 87% of which appear only once. Enrolment of Seattle patients took place during active infection, and they were followed longitudinally. The germline CDR1 and CDR2 sequences are MDHEN and SYDVKM. The CDR3 spans 14 residues. Trimming cost V 1 base and J 5 bases, with 11 bases left between them.

The sequence was collected from a woman in her sixties or seventies with COVID-19, enrolled during active disease. This rearrangement joins TRBV28 to TRBJ1-1, with D unresolved. Sequencing was done on a sample of peripheral blood. Here the CDR3 DNA reads TGTGCCAGCAGTTTATTACCGGGGAGGACTGAAGCTTTCTTT. Its protein product is CASSLLPGRTEAFF.